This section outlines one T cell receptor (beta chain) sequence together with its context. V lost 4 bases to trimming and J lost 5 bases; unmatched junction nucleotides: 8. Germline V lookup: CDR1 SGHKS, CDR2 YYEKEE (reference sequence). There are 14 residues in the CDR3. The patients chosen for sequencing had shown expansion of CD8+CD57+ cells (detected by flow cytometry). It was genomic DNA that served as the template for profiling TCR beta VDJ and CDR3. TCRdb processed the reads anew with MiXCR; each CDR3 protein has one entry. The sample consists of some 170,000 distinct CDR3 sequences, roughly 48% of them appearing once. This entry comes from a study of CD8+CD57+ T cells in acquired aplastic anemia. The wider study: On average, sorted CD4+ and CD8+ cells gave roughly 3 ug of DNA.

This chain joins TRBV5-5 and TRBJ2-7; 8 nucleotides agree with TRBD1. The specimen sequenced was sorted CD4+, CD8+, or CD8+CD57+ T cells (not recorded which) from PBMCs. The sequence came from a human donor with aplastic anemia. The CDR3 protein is CASSIRGQGNEQYF. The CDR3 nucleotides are TGTGCCAGCAGCATCCGAGGACAGGGCAACGAGCAGTACTTC.